The subject of this entry is one T cell receptor (beta chain). Its antigen is unknown. This record comes from a study of cytomegalovirus exposure and HLA in healthy donors. Study-level findings and limits: Equally common other TCR beta chains were less clonally expanded than HLA-associated ones, a later analysis found. Serostatus for CMV was the only available immune exposure information. There were three CMV-associated chains whose specificity for CMV antigens was confirmed in vitro.

The PCR made use of 60 Vbeta and 13 Jbeta primers. Authors' data handling: The count from a later analysis was about 80 million unique TCR beta chains, 9 million to 12 million of them shared. The assay was immunoSEQ multiplex PCR, and TCRdb's table has in-frame clones only and misses some. The V and J calls and clone size are taken from that table; D and trimming were inferred from the DNA. The listing records roughly 50,000 clones. This CDR3 has 11 amino acids. The V end was cut by 6 bases, the J end by 4 bases, with 4 bases between. Germline V CDR1 and CDR2: MNHEY, SVGAGI. The source of this sequence is a woman aged 40 to 49 in good health and CMV-seronegative. The chain employs TRBV6-5 and TRBJ2-1; the D is unclear. What was sequenced was PBMCs. The CDR3 loop reads CASSLYNEQFF. For the CDR3, the DNA is TGTGCCAGCAGCCTGTACAATGAGCAGTTCTTC.